The entry that follows covers one T cell receptor (beta chain) sequence. The antigen is not known. For TCR, cDNA came from 5'RACE template switching, which added a universal primer site and UMIs. MiXCR, applied by TCRdb to the 5' RACE reads, yields one record per CDR3 protein. The table records around 320,000 distinct CDR3 sequences, 9.5% to 12% of them present only once. These data belong to a study of T cells after yellow fever vaccination. Study-level results: Peaking faster, on day 5 versus 15, the secondary response was nonetheless weaker. A small proportion of clonotypes was detected in both the CD4 and CD8 compartments. Abundant clonotypes from the bulk population could get into FACS-sorted repertoires as contaminants.

V was trimmed by 6 bases and J by 1 base, leaving 6 bases between them. Germline V gives CDR1 ENHRY, CDR2 SYGVKD. This CDR3 region has 12 residues. This receptor was taken from a man aged 18 to 30 who received the YFV17D yellow fever vaccine. Here the sequenced sample was CD4+ T cells sorted from PBMCs, taken 45 days after the yellow fever booster vaccination. The V gene is TRBV10-3, the J gene TRBJ2-5; a possible D gene is TRBD2 (6 bases). The CDR3 nucleotides read TGTGCCATCAGGGGGGGCCAAGAGACCCAGTACTTC. Protein: CAIRGGQETQYF.